Listed below are T cell receptor beta chains from one sample, sequenced in a study of blood T cells in healthy people across ages. TCRdb reprocessed the 5' RACE reads via MiXCR and lists one record per CDR3 protein. In the table there are roughly 1.7 million distinct CDR3 sequences, almost 35% of which are singletons. The sequenced material came from blood. The origin of the receptors is a woman aged 25 to 39 in good health. Each CDR3 is given with its conserved first and last residue. D genes are given only for firm matches. Clone size is shown for a subset of rows, as once, few, many or a class of expanded clone.

D gene | clone size | J gene | V gene | CDR3 DNA | CDR3 protein
TRBD1 | - | TRBJ2-5 | TRBV3-1 | TGTGCCAGCAGCCAAGGAGAGGGGGCCGCAACGTGGGCCCAGTACTTC | CASSQGEGAATWAQYF
TRBD1 | once | TRBJ2-2 | TRBV24-1 | TGTGCCACCCGGGACAGGGACAAAGGACTAGCGAACACCGGGGAGCTGTTTTTT | CATRDRDKGLANTGELFF
- | few | TRBJ2-7 | TRBV29-1 | TGCAGCGTTGTCTCGGGACGGGGAACCTACGAGCAGTACTTC | CSVVSGRGTYEQYF
- | few | TRBJ2-7 | TRBV27 | TGTGCCAGCAGCCTCCGGGGGCTAGCGCTGTACGAGCAGTACTTC | CASSLRGLALYEQYF
TRBD1 | - | TRBJ2-7 | TRBV6-1 | TGTGCCAGCAGTGTCTCGGGACAGGACTCCTACGAGCAGTACTTC | CASSVSGQDSYEQYF
- | - | TRBJ2-5 | TRBV3-1 | TGTGCCAGCAGCCCCGGACGCATAGGGGAGACCCAGTACTTC | CASSPGRIGETQYF
- | - | TRBJ1-2 | TRBV4-1 | TGCGCCAGCAGGTTGGGAGATGGGCCTCTTAACTATGGCTACACCTTC | CASRLGDGPLNYGYTF
- | once | TRBJ2-1 | TRBV2 | TGTGCCAGCACGCCACCGCCCCATGAGCAGTTCTTC | CASTPPPHEQFF
- | - | TRBJ1-1 | TRBV6-2/TRBV6-3 | TGTGCCAGCAGTTACCGCCGATCCACTGAAGCTTTCTTT | CASSYRRSTEAFF
TRBD1 | few | TRBJ1-2 | TRBV28 | TGTGCCAGCAGTTCCGGGACAGGGACGATTGCGGGCTACACCTTC | CASSSGTGTIAGYTF
- | once | TRBJ1-5 | TRBV7-9 | TGTGCCGGCAGCTTAGCGACACCCTTCGGCGGGGATCAGCCCCAGCATTTT | CAGSLATPFGGDQPQHF
TRBD2 | - | TRBJ2-7 | TRBV27 | TGTGCCAGCAGTTCCTCGGGACTAGGGGGGTACGAGCAGTACTTC | CASSSSGLGGYEQYF
TRBD2 | - | TRBJ2-5 | TRBV20-1 | TGCAGTGCTAGAGTGGGAGGGCCGAGGGAGACCCAGTACTTC | CSARVGGPRETQYF
- | - | TRBJ2-7 | TRBV20-1 | TGCAGTGGTTTTGCAGGAAACGAGCAGTACTTC | CSGFAGNEQYF
- | few | TRBJ1-5 | TRBV24-1 | TGTGCCACCAGCGGCGACGGAAGTCGCAATCAGCCCCAGCATTTT | CATSGDGSRNQPQHF
- | - | TRBJ1-4 | TRBV5-1 | TGCGCCGGCAGCAAGGGGGCAACTAATGAAAAACTGTTTTTT | CAGSKGATNEKLFF
TRBD1 | few | TRBJ2-5 | TRBV28 | TGTGCCATCAGCGAGGGACAGGGAATGGAGACCCAGTACTTC | CAISEGQGMETQYF
TRBD2 | - | TRBJ2-3 | TRBV4-1 | TGCGCCAGCAGCCCTTTTGGTAGCGGGAAGGGGGATACGCAGTATTTT | CASSPFGSGKGDTQYF
- | few | TRBJ2-1 | TRBV7-3 | TGTGCCAGCAGCTTAGATGGACCCGTAAATCTCAATGAGCAGTTCTTC | CASSLDGPVNLNEQFF
TRBD2 | - | TRBJ2-5 | TRBV10-3 | TGTGCCATCAGTGAGTCGGGACTAGCGTCACACCAAGAGACCCAGTACTTC | CAISESGLASHQETQYF
- | - | TRBJ2-1 | TRBV9 | TGTACCAGCAGCCCCCCAGCAGGAATTTATGAGCAGTTCTTC | CTSSPPAGIYEQFF
- | - | TRBJ1-2 | TRBV6-5 | TGTGCCAGCAGCCGTGCGGGGGATAGCTATGGCTACACCTTC | CASSRAGDSYGYTF
- | - | TRBJ2-4 | TRBV5-1 | TGCGCCAGCAGCTTGGCCGGGCAGCGCGTAAACATTCAGTACTTC | CASSLAGQRVNIQYF
TRBD1 | many | TRBJ1-2 | TRBV14 | TGTGCCAGCAGCCAAGATTGGACAGGTGGCTACACCTTC | CASSQDWTGGYTF
- | - | TRBJ1-1 | TRBV9 | TGTGTCAGCAGCTCCAGGGTGAACACTGAAGCTTTCTTT | CVSSSRVNTEAFF
TRBD2 | few | TRBJ2-1 | TRBV20-1 | TGCAGTGCAATAGCGGGAGGCCAAAATGAGCAGTTCTTC | CSAIAGGQNEQFF
- | many | TRBJ1-2 | TRBV29-1 | TGCAGCGTTATTCCTAAGCCTTATAGCTACACCTTC | CSVIPKPYSYTF
- | - | TRBJ2-5 | TRBV6-2/TRBV6-3 | TGTGCCAGCAGTCAAAAAGGGCGGACTGTTCAAGAGACCCAGTACTTC | CASSQKGRTVQETQYF
- | - | TRBJ2-1 | TRBV6-2/TRBV6-3 | TGTGCCAGCAGTTACTCGACTTTTGGCGGTGAGCAGTTCTTC | CASSYSTFGGEQFF
TRBD2 | - | TRBJ2-6 | TRBV11-1 | TGTGCCAGCAGCTCTAACCTACTACTAGCGGGAGGGCAAGGGGCCAACGTCCTGACTTTC | CASSSNLLLAGGQGANVLTF
- | few | TRBJ2-4 | TRBV28 | TGTACCAGCAGTACCCATTCCAAAAACATTCAGTACTTC | CTSSTHSKNIQYF
- | few | TRBJ1-2 | TRBV10-3 | TGTGCACCAGTGGGAGCGGGGGAAGATGGCTATGGCTACACCTTC | CAPVGAGEDGYGYTF
- | few | TRBJ2-3 | TRBV9 | TGTGCCAGCGGCGTAGCGCGCGGCACAGATACGCAGTATTTT | CASGVARGTDTQYF
- | - | TRBJ1-5 | TRBV12-3/TRBV12-4 | TGTGCCAGCAGTAAACGTTTAGGGGCGAGCAATCAGCCCCAGCATTTT | CASSKRLGASNQPQHF
- | - | TRBJ1-5 | TRBV4-1 | TGCGCCAGCAGCCAAGGGGGGGGCAGCAATCAGCCCCAGCATTTT | CASSQGGGSNQPQHF
TRBD1 | many | TRBJ2-1 | TRBV20-1 | TGCAGTGCTAGAGAATGGGACAGTGCCGGACATGAGCAGTTCTTC | CSAREWDSAGHEQFF
- | - | TRBJ2-2 | TRBV10-1 | TGCGCCAGCAGTGAAGGAGGAATTGGGACCGGGGAGCTGTTTTTT | CASSEGGIGTGELFF
- | - | TRBJ2-1 | TRBV7-2 | TGTGCCAGCAGCTTACGCGGCTCGAGGGGCAATGAGCAGTTCTTC | CASSLRGSRGNEQFF
- | few | TRBJ2-2 | TRBV13 | TGTGCCAGCAGCCGGGACTGGACGAACACCGGGGAGCTGTTTTTT | CASSRDWTNTGELFF
- | once | TRBJ2-5 | TRBV20-1 | TGCAGTGCTCGCCCCGGCTCGTCAGAGACCCAGTACTTC | CSARPGSSETQYF
TRBD2 | - | TRBJ2-7 | TRBV27 | TGTGCCAGCAGGACCGGGACTAGGGGGGACTACGAGCAGTACTTC | CASRTGTRGDYEQYF
TRBD2 | few | TRBJ2-1 | TRBV28 | TGTGCCGCCAAACTAGCGGGAGGATACAATGAGCAGTTCTTC | CAAKLAGGYNEQFF
- | few | TRBJ2-1 | TRBV12-3/TRBV12-4 | TGTGCCAGCAGTTTAGCGTCTGAACAAAATGAGCAGTTCTTC | CASSLASEQNEQFF
- | - | TRBJ1-1 | TRBV27 | TGTGCCAGCAGTTTGGTAGCCTTACAGGGAGAAGCTTTCTTT | CASSLVALQGEAFF